This TCR beta chain was documented in a study of T cells in Graves' hyperthyroidism and ophthalmopathy. Diagnosis rested on symptoms, serum thyroxine and TRAb, thyroid ultrasound, and orbital computed tomography. Trimming removed 3 bases from V and 2 bases from J, with 8 bases in between. This CDR3 region has 13 residues. This clonotype appeared many times. Amplification of TCR beta CDR3 regions used RNA as the template. The primer set for the first-round RT-PCR of the TCR CDR3 was HTBI. TCRdb redid the calling of the multiplex PCR reads with MiXCR, one entry per CDR3 protein. The sample lists roughly 350,000 distinct CDR3 sequences, around 15% occurring once.

The origin of this receptor is a woman between 35 and 50 years old with Graves' ophthalmopathy. The material sequenced was blood. The J gene is TRBJ2-7, the V gene TRBV12-3 or TRBV12-4, with D hard to call. CDR3 in amino acids: CASSFARAYEQYF. CDR3 nucleotides: TGTGCCAGCAGTTTTGCCAGAGCCTACGAGCAGTACTTC.